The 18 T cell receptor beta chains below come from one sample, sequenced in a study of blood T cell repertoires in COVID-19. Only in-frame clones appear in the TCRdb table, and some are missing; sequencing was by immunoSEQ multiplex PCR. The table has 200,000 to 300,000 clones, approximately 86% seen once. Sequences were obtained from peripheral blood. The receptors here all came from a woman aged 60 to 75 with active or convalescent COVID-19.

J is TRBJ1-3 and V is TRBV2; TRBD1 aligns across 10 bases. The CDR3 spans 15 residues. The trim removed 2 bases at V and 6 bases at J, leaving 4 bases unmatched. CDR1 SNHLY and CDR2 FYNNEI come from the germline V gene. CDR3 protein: CASSEIGTGVNTIYF. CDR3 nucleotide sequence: TGTGCCAGCAGTGAAATCGGGACAGGGGTAAACACCATATATTTT.

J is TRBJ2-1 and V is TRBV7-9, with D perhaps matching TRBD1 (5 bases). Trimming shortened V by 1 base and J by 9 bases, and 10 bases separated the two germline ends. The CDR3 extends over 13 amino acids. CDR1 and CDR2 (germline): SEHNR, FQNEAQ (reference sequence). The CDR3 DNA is TGTGCCAGCAGCTTAGAACTTAGGGGTGAGCAGTTCTTC. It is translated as CASSLELRGEQFF.

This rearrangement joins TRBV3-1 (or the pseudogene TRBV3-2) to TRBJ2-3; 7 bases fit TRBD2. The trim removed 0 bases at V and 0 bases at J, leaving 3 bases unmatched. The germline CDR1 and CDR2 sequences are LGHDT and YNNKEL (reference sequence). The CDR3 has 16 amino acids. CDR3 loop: CASSQESGASTDTQYF. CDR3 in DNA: TGTGCCAGCAGCCAAGAAAGCGGGGCTAGCACAGATACGCAGTATTTT.

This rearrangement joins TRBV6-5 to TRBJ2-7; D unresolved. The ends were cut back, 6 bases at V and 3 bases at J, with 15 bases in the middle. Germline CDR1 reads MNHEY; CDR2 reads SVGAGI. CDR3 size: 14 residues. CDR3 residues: CASSPRSTVYEQYF. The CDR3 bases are TGTGCCAGCAGCCCCCGTTCCACGGTCTACGAGCAGTACTTC.

CDR3 residues: CASSPRLAVSSYEQYV. DNA of the CDR3: TGCGCCAGCAGCCCGCGACTAGCGGTGAGCTCCTACGAGCAGTACGTC. The V and J genes are TRBV5-1 and TRBJ2-7; 9 bases fit TRBD2. Germline values: CDR1 SGHRS, CDR2 YFSETQ. The CDR3 consists of 16 residues. V was clipped by 4 bases and J by 0 bases; unmatched bases: 8.

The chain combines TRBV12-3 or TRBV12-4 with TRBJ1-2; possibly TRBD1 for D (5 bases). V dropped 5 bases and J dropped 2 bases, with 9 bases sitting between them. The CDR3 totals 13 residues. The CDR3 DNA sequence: TGTGCCAGCAGTGAGACAGTCAACTATGGCTACACCTTC. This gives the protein CASSETVNYGYTF.

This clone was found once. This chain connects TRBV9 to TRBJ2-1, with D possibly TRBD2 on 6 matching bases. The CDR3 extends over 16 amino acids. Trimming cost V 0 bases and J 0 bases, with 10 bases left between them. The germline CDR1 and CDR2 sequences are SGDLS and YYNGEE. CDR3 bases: TGTGCCAGCAGCGTAGATGCGGGGAGCTCCTACAATGAGCAGTTCTTC. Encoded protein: CASSVDAGSSYNEQFF.

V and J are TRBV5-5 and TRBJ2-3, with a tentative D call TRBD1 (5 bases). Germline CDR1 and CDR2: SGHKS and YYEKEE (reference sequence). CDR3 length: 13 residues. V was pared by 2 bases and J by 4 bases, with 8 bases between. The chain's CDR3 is CASSLEGADTQYF. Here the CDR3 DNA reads TGTGCCAGCAGCTTAGAAGGGGCAGATACGCAGTATTTT.

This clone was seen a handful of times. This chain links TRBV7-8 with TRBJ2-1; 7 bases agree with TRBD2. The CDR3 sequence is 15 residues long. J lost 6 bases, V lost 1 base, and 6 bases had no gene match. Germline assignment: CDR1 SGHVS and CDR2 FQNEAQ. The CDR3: CASSLGLAPGNEQFF. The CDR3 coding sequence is TGTGCCAGCAGCTTAGGACTAGCACCTGGCAATGAGCAGTTCTTC.

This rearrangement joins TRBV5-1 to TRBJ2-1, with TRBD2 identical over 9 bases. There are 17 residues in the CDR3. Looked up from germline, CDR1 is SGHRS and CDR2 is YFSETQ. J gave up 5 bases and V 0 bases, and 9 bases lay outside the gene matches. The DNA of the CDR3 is TGCGCCAGCAGCTTGGCCAATGGCGGGGGGGCTGACAATGAGCAGTTCTTC. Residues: CASSLANGGGADNEQFF.

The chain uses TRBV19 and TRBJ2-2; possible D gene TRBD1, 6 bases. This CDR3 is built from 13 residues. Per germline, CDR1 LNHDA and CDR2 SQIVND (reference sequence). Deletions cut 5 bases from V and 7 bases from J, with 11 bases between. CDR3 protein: CASSVQGYGELFF. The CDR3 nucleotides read TGTGCCAGTAGTGTACAGGGTTACGGGGAGCTGTTTTTT.

The CDR3 DNA sequence: TGCAGCGTTCTAGGGTCAGGGGACGAGCAGTACTTC. It translates to CSVLGSGDEQYF. The chain uses TRBV29-1 and TRBJ2-7; TRBD1 is a possible D gene (6 bases). The germline V gene has CDR1 SQVTM and CDR2 ANQGSEA. The CDR3 consists of 12 residues. Trimming pared 5 bases from V and 5 bases from J, leaving 13 bases between.

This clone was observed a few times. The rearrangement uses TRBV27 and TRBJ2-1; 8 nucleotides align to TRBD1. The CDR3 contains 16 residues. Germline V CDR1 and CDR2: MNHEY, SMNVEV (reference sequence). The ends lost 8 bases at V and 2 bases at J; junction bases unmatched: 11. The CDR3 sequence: CASRMRQGIPYNEQFF. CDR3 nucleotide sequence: TGTGCCAGCCGGATGAGACAGGGGATTCCCTACAATGAGCAGTTCTTC.

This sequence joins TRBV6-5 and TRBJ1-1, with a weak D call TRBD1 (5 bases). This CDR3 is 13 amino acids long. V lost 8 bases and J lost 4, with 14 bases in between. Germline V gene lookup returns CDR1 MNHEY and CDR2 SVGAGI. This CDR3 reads CASSRGGPTEAFF. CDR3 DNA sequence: TGTGCCAGCTCCCGGGGGGGTCCCACTGAAGCTTTCTTT.

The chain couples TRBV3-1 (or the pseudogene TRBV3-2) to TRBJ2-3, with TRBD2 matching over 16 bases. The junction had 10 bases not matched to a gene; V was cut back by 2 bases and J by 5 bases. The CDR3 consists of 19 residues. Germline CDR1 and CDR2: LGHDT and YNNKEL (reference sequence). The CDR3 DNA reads TGTGCCAGCAGCCAAACCCCGGGACTAGCGGGGGGGCTGCAAGATACGCAGTATTTT. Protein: CASSQTPGLAGGLQDTQYF.

As DNA, the CDR3 is TGTGCCAGCAGCAGACAGGGGAGCTCCTACGAGCAGTACGTC. Its translation is CASSRQGSSYEQYV. J is TRBJ2-7 and V is TRBV2, with 8 bases lining up with TRBD1. With 6 bases clipped from V and 0 bases from J, the junction kept 4 bases outside the gene matches. Germline V gene data show CDR1 as SNHLY and CDR2 as FYNNEI. The CDR3 is 14 residues long.

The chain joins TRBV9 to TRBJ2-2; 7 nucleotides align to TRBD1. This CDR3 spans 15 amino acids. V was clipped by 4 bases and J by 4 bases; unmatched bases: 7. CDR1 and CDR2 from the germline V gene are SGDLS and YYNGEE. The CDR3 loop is CASSTTGYGTGELFF. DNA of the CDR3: TGTGCCAGCAGCACGACAGGGTACGGCACCGGGGAGCTGTTTTTT.

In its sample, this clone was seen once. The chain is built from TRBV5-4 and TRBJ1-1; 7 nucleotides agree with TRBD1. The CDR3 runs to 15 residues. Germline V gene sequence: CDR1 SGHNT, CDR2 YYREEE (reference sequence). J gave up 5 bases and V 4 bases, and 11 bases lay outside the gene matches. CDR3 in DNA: TGTGCCAGCAGCCAGAACAGGGGAGGATATACTGAAGCTTTCTTT. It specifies CASSQNRGGYTEAFF.